This TCR beta chain was sequenced for a study of cytotoxic CD8 clonotypes in ibrutinib-treated CLL. Study details: Response was recorded as partial in some 24 patients and complete in 2; at median about 6 years, approximately 14 remained remitted and approximately 12 had progressed.

The germline V gene encodes CDR1 SNHLY and CDR2 FYNNEI. The CDR3 is 14 amino acids. The V segment lost 7 bases and the J segment 7 bases; nucleotides outside the gene matches: 5. The method was immunoSEQ multiplex PCR; TCRdb's version includes in-frame clones alone and lacks a portion of them. The sample yields roughly 250,000 clones, roughly 74% seen once. The TCR comes from a human donor with chronic lymphocytic leukemia. Here the sequenced sample was PBMCs, taken after 24 months of ibrutinib treatment. V usage is TRBV2 and J usage is TRBJ2-1; TRBD2 matches at 12 bases. This chain's CDR3 is CASKTGLAGNEQFF. CDR3 DNA: TGTGCCAGCAAGACCGGACTAGCGGGAAATGAGCAGTTCTTC.